This entry features one TCR beta chain sequence. Its antigen remains unidentified. Per-base qualities were not stored, and no clone one base away is much larger. The sample originates from a study of OX40 agonist ivuxolimab in advanced cancers. Background on the whole study: Ivuxolimab was a fully human IgG2 agonistic monoclonal antibody targeting the costimulatory receptor OX40 (CD134). Intravenous ivuxolimab was administered to patients every 2 weeks at six dose levels: 0.01, 0.1, 0.3, 1.5, 3 and 10 mg/kg. Of the roughly 51 patients in dose escalation, approximately 20 had hepatocellular carcinoma, about 15 had melanoma, 9 had renal cell carcinoma and 9 had head and neck cancer. A male proportion of roughly 80% and a mean age of about 60 years, ranging from about 23 to 90, were recorded for the dose-escalation cohort. Patients were allowed to have had prior anti-PD-1, anti-PD-L1 or anti-CTLA-4 therapy, and around 40% of the dose-escalation patients had previously received checkpoint inhibitors. Three dose-escalation patients achieved partial responses, one with hepatocellular carcinoma and two with cutaneous melanoma. The point of sequencing TCRbeta in the periphery was to test whether ivuxolimab changed TCR sequence diversity and drove clonal T-cell expansion. The monotherapy dose-escalation portion (N of about 49 patients) of the phase I ivuxolimab trial is reported in the paper.

The trial excluded patients who had a history of autoimmune disease or were on systemic immunosuppression. Peripheral blood for TCR sequencing was collected from all dose cohorts at baseline, on cycle 4 day 1, and on cycle 7 day 1. The samples were taken from a phase I, first-in-human, multicenter, open-label dose-escalation trial of ivuxolimab. Adults with locally advanced or metastatic melanoma, renal cell carcinoma, hepatocellular carcinoma or head and neck squamous cell carcinoma were enrolled in the trial. Before TCR sequencing, CD4+ T cells and CD8+ T cells were sorted from peripheral blood as separate populations. The trim is 7 bases for V and 8 bases for J, with a gap of 14 bases between the germline ends. The CDR3 goes from the cysteine to the phenylalanine over 13 residues. The read is trimmed to its CDR3 DNA, 39 bases read in frame from base 1. CDR1 MDHEN and CDR2 SYDVKM were looked up in the germline V gene.

What the research found in general, with its limitations: After ivuxolimab, more expanded clones were found on average in CD8+ T cells than in CD4+ T cells. Low levels of normalized T-cell clonal expansion were also shown by some nonresponding patients. The antigen specificity of the peripheral T cells that underwent clonal expansion was not determined. At doses of 0.1 to 3.0 mg/kg, clonal expansion of both CD4+ and CD8+ blood T cells was observed from baseline to week 6. In the 0.1-3.0 mg/kg groups, partial responders were among the patients with the lowest normalized peripheral clonal expansion, particularly in CD8+ T cells.

For sequencing of the TCRbeta CDR3 region, genomic DNA was extracted from the sorted cells. The immunoSEQ Assay was used for sequencing of TCRbeta CDR3 regions. The table was pulled from immuneACCESS by TCRdb, which kept in-frame rearrangements only. Such tables lose some clones; where checked, under half of the loss comes from unresolved V genes, and the rest has no known cause. The sample profile shows over 65,000 clones; approximately 80% of them were found once. The ten largest clones represent more than 0.5% of the sample. This receptor was obtained from an adult with an advanced solid tumor such as melanoma, head and neck, liver or kidney cancer. The sequencing here drew on CD4+ or CD8+ T cells sorted from blood, taken in a trial of the OX40 agonist ivuxolimab. In this chain, TRBV28 is recombined with TRBJ1-4, with a weak D call of TRBD1 (6 bases match). At the DNA level, the sequence is TGTGCCAGCACCGAACAGGGATTGGAAAAACTGTTTTTT. The resulting protein is CASTEQGLEKLFF.